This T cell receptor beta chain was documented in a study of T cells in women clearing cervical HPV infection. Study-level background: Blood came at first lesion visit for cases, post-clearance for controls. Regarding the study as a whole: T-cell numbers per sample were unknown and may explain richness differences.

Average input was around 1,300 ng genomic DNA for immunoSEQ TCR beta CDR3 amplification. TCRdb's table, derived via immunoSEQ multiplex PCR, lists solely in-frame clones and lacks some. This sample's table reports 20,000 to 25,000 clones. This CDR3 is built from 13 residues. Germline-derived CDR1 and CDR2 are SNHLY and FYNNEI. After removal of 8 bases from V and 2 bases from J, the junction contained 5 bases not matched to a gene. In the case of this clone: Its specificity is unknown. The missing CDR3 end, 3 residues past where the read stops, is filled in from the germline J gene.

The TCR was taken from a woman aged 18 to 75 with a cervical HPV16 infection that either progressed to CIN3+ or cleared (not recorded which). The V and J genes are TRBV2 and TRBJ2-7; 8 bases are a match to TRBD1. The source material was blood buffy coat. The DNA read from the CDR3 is TGTGCCAGCGTATCCAGGGGGCCCTACGAG. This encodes CASVSRGPYE. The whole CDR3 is CASVSRGPYEQYF.